The rows below give T cell receptor beta chains drawn from one sample of a study of blood T cell repertoires in COVID-19. Some clones are missing from TCRdb's copy, which holds only in-frame ones; the method was immunoSEQ multiplex PCR. Of 100,000 or so clones detected, 70% to 90% appear once; the ten largest clones hold 0.47%. Specimen: peripheral blood. The origin of the receptors is a man between 60 and 75 years old with acute or convalescent COVID-19. CDR3s include the opening cysteine and the closing phenylalanine or tryptophan. The order of the fields is CDR3 length, V gene, clone size, J gene, D gene, CDR3 protein, CDR3 DNA. D genes are given only for firm matches. Only part of the rows carry a size: once, few, many, or a class if the clone is expanded.

14	TRBV6-5	-	TRBJ2-1	-	CASRSQGPYNEQFF	TGTGCCAGCAGGTCGCAGGGCCCCTACAATGAGCAGTTCTTC
16	TRBV5-1	-	TRBJ1-3	-	CASSLAGVIYGNTIYF	TGCGCCAGCAGCTTGGCCGGGGTAATATACGGAAACACCATATATTTT
14	TRBV20-1	-	TRBJ2-7	-	CSASPPGQIYEQYF	TGCAGTGCTAGTCCCCCGGGACAAATCTACGAGCAGTACTTC
15	TRBV5-1	-	TRBJ2-1	TRBD2	CASSLTSGPDNEQFF	TGCGCCAGCAGCTTGACTAGCGGGCCGGACAATGAGCAGTTCTTC
12	TRBV18	-	TRBJ2-1	-	CASSPAQAPPFF	TGTGCCAGCTCACCAGCCCAGGCCCCTCCGTTCTTC
15	TRBV6-1	-	TRBJ1-3	TRBD1	CASSVEGQSGNTIYF	TGTGCCAGCAGTGTAGAGGGACAGTCTGGAAACACCATATATTTT
13	TRBV14	once	TRBJ1-2	-	CASSPYGPGGYTF	TGTGCCAGCAGCCCCTACGGTCCGGGGGGCTACACCTTC
16	TRBV6-1	-	TRBJ2-5	TRBD2	CASSGLTSGGPETQYF	TGTGCCAGCAGTGGGTTGACTAGCGGGGGCCCAGAGACCCAGTACTTC
15	TRBV13	-	TRBJ2-3	TRBD1	CASSLNRGIGDTQYF	TGTGCCAGCAGCTTGAACAGGGGGATAGGGGATACGCAGTATTTT
14	TRBV5-1	-	TRBJ2-7	-	CASSLLGSAYEQYF	TGCGCCAGCAGCTTGTTGGGCAGTGCCTACGAGCAGTACTTC
17	TRBV4-2	-	TRBJ2-1	TRBD2	CASSQETGTSGRDEQFF	TGTGCCAGCAGCCAAGAAACCGGGACTAGCGGGAGGGATGAGCAGTTCTTC
14	TRBV5-4	-	TRBJ1-2	TRBD1	CASSLWTGDYGYTF	TGTGCCAGCAGCTTGTGGACAGGGGACTATGGCTACACCTTC
20	TRBV4-1	-	TRBJ2-7	TRBD1	CASSQDLHEKGANPSYEQYF	TGCGCCAGCAGCCAAGATCTACATGAGAAGGGGGCGAATCCGTCCTACGAGCAGTACTTC
10	TRBV20-1	-	TRBJ2-1	-	CSARSNEQFF	TGCAGTGCTAGGTCGAATGAGCAGTTCTTC
14	TRBV9	-	TRBJ2-5	-	CASSVDEGRETQYF	TGTGCCAGCAGCGTAGATGAAGGGAGGGAGACCCAGTACTTC
15	TRBV21-1	-	TRBJ2-3	-	CASPGNPKFTDTQYF	TGTGCCAGCCCCGGGAACCCAAAGTTCACAGATACGCAGTATTTT
10	TRBV30	-	TRBJ1-1	-	CAWTQTEAFF	TGTGCCTGGACACAAACTGAAGCTTTCTTT
12	TRBV29-1	-	TRBJ1-2	-	CSVRMVEYGYTF	TGCAGCGTGCGCATGGTAGAGTATGGCTACACCTTC
16	TRBV19	-	TRBJ2-3	TRBD2	CASSNGAGFYTDTQYF	TGTGCCAGTAGTAACGGAGCGGGATTCTACACAGATACGCAGTATTTT
15	TRBV12-5	-	TRBJ2-3	TRBD2	CASGSGETSTDTQYF	TGTGCTAGTGGTAGCGGGGAAACTAGCACAGATACGCAGTATTTT
14	TRBV25-1	-	TRBJ1-1	-	CASSARRGITEAFF	TGTGCCAGCAGTGCACGGCGGGGGATCACTGAAGCTTTCTTT
16	TRBV10-1	-	TRBJ2-1	TRBD2	CASSVTSGGLGNEQFF	TGCGCCAGCAGTGTGACTAGCGGGGGTCTGGGGAATGAGCAGTTCTTC
13	TRBV28	-	TRBJ1-1	-	CASSFPVGGPAFF	TGTGCCAGCAGTTTCCCCGTCGGGGGGCCAGCTTTCTTT
15	TRBV7-6	-	TRBJ2-3	TRBD2	CASSLALAGGQAQYF	TGTGCCAGCAGCTTAGCGCTGGCGGGAGGGCAAGCGCAGTATTTT
15	TRBV19	-	TRBJ2-3	-	CASSIEAGYSDTQYF	TGTGCCAGTAGTATAGAGGCGGGGTATTCAGATACGCAGTATTTT
16	TRBV5-5	-	TRBJ1-5	-	CASSDLGQSSNQPQHF	TGTGCCAGCAGCGACCTTGGACAGAGTAGCAATCAGCCCCAGCATTTT
14	TRBV6-5	-	TRBJ2-1	-	CASTPWPSYNEQFF	TGTGCCAGCACCCCATGGCCCTCCTACAATGAGCAGTTCTTC
14	TRBV29-1	-	TRBJ2-1	TRBD2	CSVESGGASDEQFF	TGCAGCGTAGAAAGCGGGGGGGCCTCTGATGAGCAGTTCTTC
16	TRBV2	-	TRBJ1-6	TRBD1	CASSADRGTYNSPLHF	TGTGCCAGCAGTGCTGACAGGGGTACCTATAATTCACCCCTCCACTTT
14	TRBV18	-	TRBJ2-1	TRBD2	CASLRGGDIDEQFF	TGTGCCAGCTTACGCGGGGGGGATATCGATGAGCAGTTCTTC
14	TRBV12-5	-	TRBJ2-7	TRBD1	CASGRGQGAGEQYF	TGTGCTAGTGGTCGGGGACAGGGGGCAGGTGAGCAGTACTTC
14	TRBV29-1	once	TRBJ2-2	-	CSVEGQSHPGELFF	TGCAGCGTTGAAGGACAGTCCCATCCCGGGGAGCTGTTTTTT
16	TRBV28	-	TRBJ2-7	TRBD2	CASSQPSGSGIYEQYF	TGTGCCAGCAGCCAGCCGAGCGGCAGCGGGATCTACGAGCAGTACTTC
15	TRBV6-6	-	TRBJ1-6	TRBD1	CASSYQGADNSPLHF	TGTGCCAGCAGTTACCAGGGGGCCGATAATTCACCCCTCCACTTT
16	TRBV15	-	TRBJ1-2	-	CATSSPERDGVNGYTF	TGTGCCACCAGCTCGCCAGAGAGGGATGGAGTCAATGGCTACACCTTC
19	TRBV14	-	TRBJ2-3	TRBD2	CASSTQLPATSGDTDTQYF	TGTGCCAGCAGCACTCAACTCCCTGCGACTAGCGGGGACACAGATACGCAGTATTTT
17	TRBV6-2/TRBV6-3	few	TRBJ1-4	-	CASSIPPGHSINEKLFF	TGTGCCAGCAGCATACCCCCGGGACATAGCATTAATGAAAAACTGTTTTTT
14	TRBV10-1	once	TRBJ1-1	-	CASSEYRENTEAFF	TGCGCCAGCAGTGAGTACAGGGAAAACACTGAAGCTTTCTTT
15	TRBV10-3	-	TRBJ1-3	-	CAISELTGTGNTIYF	TGTGCCATCAGTGAGTTAACAGGGACTGGAAACACCATATATTTT
16	TRBV5-1	once	TRBJ1-1	TRBD1	CASSYSLGQVPDEAFF	TGCGCCAGCAGCTATTCCCTGGGACAGGTACCAGATGAAGCTTTCTTT
16	TRBV19	-	TRBJ2-3	TRBD2	CASSMGGADGTDTQYF	TGTGCCAGTAGTATGGGAGGGGCAGACGGCACAGATACGCAGTATTTT